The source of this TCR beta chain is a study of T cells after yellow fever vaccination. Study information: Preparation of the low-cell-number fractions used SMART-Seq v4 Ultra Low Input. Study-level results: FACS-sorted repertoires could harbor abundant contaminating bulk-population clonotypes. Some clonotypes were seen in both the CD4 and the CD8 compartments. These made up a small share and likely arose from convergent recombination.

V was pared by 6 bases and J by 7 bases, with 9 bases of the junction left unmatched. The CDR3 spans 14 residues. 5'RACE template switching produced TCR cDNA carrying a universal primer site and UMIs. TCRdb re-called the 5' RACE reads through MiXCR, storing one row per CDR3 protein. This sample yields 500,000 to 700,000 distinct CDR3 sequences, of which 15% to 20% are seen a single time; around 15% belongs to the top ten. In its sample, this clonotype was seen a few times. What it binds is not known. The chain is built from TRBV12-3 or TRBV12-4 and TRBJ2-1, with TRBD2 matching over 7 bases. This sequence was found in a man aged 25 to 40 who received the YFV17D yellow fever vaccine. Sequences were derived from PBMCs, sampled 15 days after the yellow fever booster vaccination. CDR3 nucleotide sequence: TGTGCCAGCAGAAATAGCGGGTCAGGGAATGAGCAGTTCTTC. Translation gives CASRNSGSGNEQFF.